Listed below are T cell receptor beta chains from one sample, sequenced in a study of cytomegalovirus exposure and HLA in healthy donors. Here immunoSEQ multiplex PCR was the method, and the copy in TCRdb shows in-frame clones only, minus some. This sample carries under 200,000 clones, about nine tenths of them seen once, and the ten largest clones take roughly 6%. The source material was PBMCs. Source of these receptors: a woman aged 25 to 39 in good health and CMV-seronegative. Each CDR3 is given with its conserved first and last residue. A D gene is named only where the DNA matches it firmly. A row's size may be missing; if present it is once, few, many or a size class.

D	V	size	J	CDR3	DNA
.	TRBV18	.	TRBJ2-2	CASSPLGQANTGELFF	TGTGCCAGCTCACCTCTCGGACAAGCGAACACCGGGGAGCTGTTTTTT
.	TRBV11-2	.	TRBJ2-7	CASSLVPDYAYEQYF	TGTGCCAGCAGCTTAGTCCCAGATTATGCCTACGAGCAGTACTTC
.	TRBV10-3	.	TRBJ1-1	CAISMTWGGGRGQSLLEAFF	TGTGCCATCAGTATGACATGGGGTGGAGGTCGAGGGCAGTCTCTGTTAGAAGCTTTCTTT
TRBD1	TRBV28	.	TRBJ1-4	CASSKRTGYNEKLFF	TGTGCCAGCAGTAAAAGGACAGGTTATAATGAAAAACTGTTTTTT
.	TRBV27	.	TRBJ1-5	CASSPFYSNQPQHF	TGTGCCAGCAGCCCCTTCTATAGCAATCAGCCCCAGCATTTT
.	TRBV29-1	.	TRBJ2-3	CSVDGYTQYF	TGCAGCGTTGATGGCTATACGCAGTATTTT
TRBD1	TRBV5-6	.	TRBJ1-2	CASSLGQGNGYTF	TGTGCCAGCAGCCTTGGACAGGGGAATGGCTACACCTTC
.	TRBV7-2	.	TRBJ2-2	CASSRRPNTGELFF	TGTGCCAGCAGCCGACGACCGAACACCGGGGAGCTGTTTTTT
TRBD1	TRBV2	few	TRBJ1-2	CASSEQGGLYGYTF	TGTGCCAGCAGTGAACAGGGGGGCCTCTATGGCTACACCTTC
.	TRBV7-9	.	TRBJ2-2	CASSLGLGNTGELFF	TGTGCCAGCAGCTTAGGTCTCGGAAACACCGGGGAGCTGTTTTTT
TRBD1	TRBV5-1	few	TRBJ2-7	CASSPGQGSYEQYF	TGCGCCAGCAGCCCGGGACAGGGTTCCTACGAGCAGTACTTC
.	TRBV30	.	TRBJ2-6	CAWSEGWPGAGANVLTF	TGTGCCTGGAGTGAAGGTTGGCCAGGGGCTGGGGCCAACGTCCTGACTTTC
.	TRBV7-2	.	TRBJ1-1	CASRLGINTEAFF	TGTGCCAGCAGACTAGGGATTAACACTGAAGCTTTCTTT
TRBD1	TRBV6-1	once	TRBJ2-2	CASSALGQGAGELFF	TGTGCCAGCAGTGCTTTGGGACAGGGGGCCGGGGAGCTGTTTTTT
TRBD1	TRBV6-6	once	TRBJ1-1	CASSYPAGQGAEAFF	TGTGCCAGCAGTTACCCCGCCGGACAGGGGGCTGAAGCTTTCTTT
.	TRBV6-5	.	TRBJ2-5	CASRNSWRETQYF	TGTGCCAGCAGAAACTCATGGCGGGAGACCCAGTACTTC
TRBD1	TRBV6-1	.	TRBJ1-3	CASSDDRGVPSGNTIYF	TGTGCCAGCAGTGATGACAGGGGGGTCCCCTCTGGAAACACCATATATTTT
TRBD1	TRBV15	.	TRBJ2-3	CATSSTDRGTDTQYF	TGTGCCACCAGCAGCACGGACAGGGGCACAGATACGCAGTATTTT
.	TRBV7-8	.	TRBJ1-5	CASSLSGNQPQHF	TGTGCCAGCAGCTTATCCGGCAATCAGCCCCAGCATTTT
TRBD1	TRBV7-8	.	TRBJ2-1	CASSLAPVSDRGLREQFF	TGTGCCAGCAGCTTAGCCCCCGTATCGGACAGGGGGCTTCGGGAGCAGTTCTTC
.	TRBV7-8	.	TRBJ2-1	CASRKSFGAEVNEQFF	TGTGCCAGCAGAAAATCCTTTGGGGCGGAAGTCAATGAGCAGTTCTTC
TRBD2	TRBV18	once	TRBJ2-1	CASSPASGTYNEQFF	TGTGCCAGCTCCCCGGCTAGCGGGACCTACAATGAGCAGTTCTTC
.	TRBV4-3	.	TRBJ2-3	CASSQEGQPSTDTQYF	TGCGCCAGCAGCCAAGAAGGACAGCCCAGCACAGATACGCAGTATTTT
TRBD2	TRBV27	.	TRBJ2-1	CASSLAGGPWNEQFF	TGTGCCAGCAGTTTAGCGGGGGGGCCATGGAATGAGCAGTTCTTC
.	TRBV2	.	TRBJ2-1	CASSASGAGRGNEQFF	TGTGCCAGCAGTGCAAGCGGGGCAGGGAGGGGGAATGAGCAGTTCTTC
.	TRBV20-1	.	TRBJ2-7	CSATDGYEQYF	TGCAGTGCCACGGACGGGTACGAGCAGTACTTC
.	TRBV30	.	TRBJ2-7	CAWRDSYEQYF	TGTGCCTGGAGGGACAGCTACGAGCAGTACTTC
TRBD2	TRBV27	.	TRBJ2-7	CASSYQPGGPSYEQYF	TGTGCCAGCAGTTACCAACCGGGAGGGCCCTCCTACGAGCAGTACTTC
.	TRBV2	few	TRBJ2-7	CASSGQRGYEQYF	TGTGCCAGCAGTGGTCAAAGGGGGTACGAGCAGTACTTC
.	TRBV4-3	.	TRBJ1-3	CASSQDVPASGNTIYF	TGCGCCAGCAGCCAAGATGTACCCGCCTCTGGAAACACCATATATTTT
.	TRBV7-2	.	TRBJ2-7	CASSLLDSNIYEQYF	TGTGCCAGCAGCTTACTGGACTCTAATATCTACGAGCAGTACTTC
TRBD1	TRBV11-1	.	TRBJ2-7	CASSPNRGSYEQYF	TGTGCCAGCAGCCCTAACAGGGGTTCCTACGAGCAGTACTTC
.	TRBV11-2	.	TRBJ2-7	CASSFSVGHFYEQYF	TGTGCCAGCAGCTTCTCCGTCGGACACTTTTACGAGCAGTACTTC
.	TRBV5-1	.	TRBJ2-7	CASAQGGRNRGASYEQYF	TGCGCCAGCGCCCAAGGGGGGCGTAATCGGGGGGCCTCCTACGAGCAGTACTTC
.	TRBV7-3	.	TRBJ1-5	CASSRDGDNQPQHF	TGTGCCAGCAGCCGGGACGGAGACAATCAGCCCCAGCATTTT